The 24 T cell receptor beta chains below were found in one sample sequenced in a study of T cell repertoires in cytomegalovirus infection. Each CDR3 protein is one row after TCRdb ran MiXCR on the reads. Of 60,000 to 75,000 distinct CDR3 sequences listed, over 3.5% were seen once; the top ten hold about 22%. The sample comprised PBMCs. Receptors were obtained from a human donor in good health (CMV status not recorded). Some clones in this sample may be carry-over from other donors' samples.

In this sample, this clonotype turned up many times. A read error may explain this, as a much larger clone is one base away. The chain joins TRBV7-6 to TRBJ2-7; tentatively, D is TRBD2 (6 bases). V was pared by 2 bases and J by 6 bases, with 17 bases between. The CDR3 consists of 15 residues. Per the germline V gene, CDR1 is SGHVS and CDR2 is FNYEAQ. The CDR3 nucleotides read TGTGCCAGCAGCTTATTCATCGAGGAGGGCTCCGAGCAGTACTTC. This sequence encodes CASSLFIEEGSEQYF.

The sample holds many counts of this clonotype. The chain joins TRBV29-1 to TRBJ1-1; D is undetermined. Trimming cost V 3 bases and J 0 bases, with 11 bases left between them. This CDR3 region has 14 residues. The germline CDR1 and CDR2 sequences are SQVTM and ANQGSEA. CDR3 sequence reads: CSVEGPLMNTEAFF. CDR3 DNA sequence: TGCAGCGTTGAGGGCCCGTTAATGAACACTGAAGCTTTCTTT. Supplemented by reference TRBV29-1 and TRBJ1-1, the full variable domain reads SAVISQKPSRDICQRGTSLTIQCQVDSQVTMMFWYRQQPGQSLTLIATANQGSEATYESGFVIDKFPISRPNLTFSTLTVSNMSPEDSSIYLCSVEGPLMNTEAFFGQGTRLTVV.

This clonotype has ten or more counts. The chain employs TRBV7-2 and TRBJ2-5; D is undetermined. V was trimmed by 0 bases and J by 2 bases, leaving 7 bases between them. CDR1 and CDR2 from the germline V gene are SGHTA and FQGNSA. The CDR3 consists of 14 residues. The CDR3 spells CASSLALLQETQYF. DNA for the CDR3: TGTGCCAGCAGCTTAGCGTTGCTACAAGAGACCCAGTACTTC.

Turning to this clonotype: Possible read error: a much larger clone is one base away. The rearrangement joins TRBV20-1 to TRBJ2-1; maybe TRBD2 (5 bases). CDR3 size: 13 residues. Germline V gives CDR1 DFQATT, CDR2 SNEGSKA (reference sequence). The CDR3 region has the DNA TGCGGTGCCGCCGCGGGTTTTATCAGGGAGCAGTTCTTC. Amino acid sequence: CGAAAGFIREQFF.

This clonotype was observed at least ten times. The V gene is TRBV7-2, the J gene TRBJ2-6, with TRBD1 as a possible D gene (5 bases). Germline V gives CDR1 SGHTA, CDR2 FQGNSA. Trimming pared 5 bases from V and 7 bases from J, leaving 30 bases between. This CDR3 has 20 residues. The CDR3 protein is CASSLTLATAKRGGANVLTF. The CDR3 region has the DNA TGTGCCAGCAGCCTAACGTTGGCGACAGCGAAGAGAGGTGGAGCCAACGTCCTGACTTTC.

This clonotype was picked up a small number of times. The V gene is TRBV5-6, the J gene TRBJ1-6; weak D call: TRBD1 (5 bases). V lost 0 bases and J 11 bases, leaving 9 bases between the germline ends. The germline V gene has CDR1 SGHDT and CDR2 YYEEEE. The CDR3 totals 13 residues. The CDR3 DNA is TGTGCCAGCAGCTTGGAGTCGGGGCCACCCCTCCACTTT. It codes for CASSLESGPPLHF.

This clonotype was picked up many times. This chain connects TRBV27 to TRBJ2-3; 13 bases map to TRBD2. Per germline, CDR1 MNHEY and CDR2 SMNVEV (reference sequence). The CDR3 runs 17 residues. The J segment lost 6 bases and the V segment lost 6 bases, leaving 12 bases of the junction unmatched. CDR3 DNA: TGTGCCAGCAGAAGGGGACTAGCGGGGATTCCTTCCGATACGCAGTATTTT. As protein: CASRRGLAGIPSDTQYF.

This clonotype appeared many times. CDR3 DNA: TGTGCCAGCAGCTTGGGGGGAATCTCCTACGAGCAGTACTTC. The encoded protein is CASSLGGISYEQYF. The rearrangement joins TRBV7-2 to TRBJ2-7; D is possibly TRBD2 (6 bases). The V gene lost 3 bases and the J gene lost 0 bases, with 9 bases spanning the gap. CDR3 size: 14 residues. CDR1 and CDR2 (germline): SGHTA, FQGNSA. The whole variable domain, filled in from reference TRBV7-2 and TRBJ2-7, reads GAGVSQSPSNKVTEKGKDVELRCDPISGHTALYWYRQSLGQGLEFLIYFQGNSAPDKSGLPSDRFSAERTGGSVSTLTIQRTQQEDSAVYLCASSLGGISYEQYFGPGTRLTVT.

The chain links TRBV6-1 to TRBJ1-5; the D is unclear. The CDR3 loop spans 14 amino acids. CDR1 and CDR2 from the germline V gene are MNHNS and SASEGT. V was clipped by 5 bases and J by 0 bases, with 8 bases between them. CDR3 amino acids: CASSYRPSNQPQHF. The CDR3 DNA sequence: TGTGCCAGCAGTTATCGGCCTAGCAATCAGCCCCAGCATTTT.

In its sample, this clonotype was seen many times. V is TRBV7-2 and J is TRBJ2-5, with D possibly being TRBD1 (6 bases). The CDR3 has 18 amino acids. Deletions cut 5 bases from V and 4 bases from J, with 26 bases between. Germline assignment: CDR1 SGHTA and CDR2 FQGNSA. The CDR3 nucleotides are TGTGCCAGCAGCGCCAAAAGGGTAACAGGGAGAGGAGGAGAGACCCAGTACTTC. It encodes CASSAKRVTGRGGETQYF.

This clonotype appeared many times. The chain employs TRBV14 and TRBJ2-3; 9 nucleotides line up with TRBD1. Germline-derived CDR1 and CDR2 are SGHDN and FVKESK. V lost 2 bases, J lost 7 bases, and 10 bases stayed unmatched. The CDR3 is 16 amino acids. The CDR3 nucleotides are TGTGCCAGCAGCCAATTCAATGACAGGGGGGTGCATACGCAGTATTTT. Translation gives CASSQFNDRGVHTQYF.

This clonotype was recorded at least ten times. This chain uses TRBV6-2 or TRBV6-3 with TRBJ1-5; D remains unclear. The germline V gene has CDR1 MNHEY and CDR2 SVGEGT. The ends were cut back, 6 bases at V and 1 base at J, with 10 bases in the middle. This CDR3 is 14 amino acids long. The CDR3 protein is CASSRDGSNQPQHF. CDR3 DNA sequence: TGTGCCAGCAGCAGAGACGGAAGCAATCAGCCCCAGCATTTT.

Many counts were recorded for this clonotype. V and J are TRBV5-1 and TRBJ2-7; 8 nucleotides match TRBD1. Germline V gene sequence: CDR1 SGHRS, CDR2 YFSETQ. This CDR3 is built from 18 residues. The J segment lost 2 bases and the V segment lost 4 bases, leaving 17 bases of the junction unmatched. The CDR3 coding sequence is TGCGCCAGCAGCCGCACCATTACCGGGACAGGTATGACCTACGAGCAGTACTTC. Amino acids: CASSRTITGTGMTYEQYF.

In this sample, this clonotype turned up many times. V is TRBV7-2 and J is TRBJ2-5; 7 bases fit TRBD2. CDR3 length equals 15 residues. Germline loops: CDR1 SGHTA, CDR2 FQGNSA. Germline trimming cut 6 bases from V and 5 bases from J; bases unmatched to any gene: 12. The DNA for the CDR3 is TGTGCCAGCAGTCGGCAAACGACTAGCCGGGAGACCCAGTACTTC. Its protein is CASSRQTTSRETQYF.

This clonotype was picked up many times. The rearrangement joins TRBV7-2 to TRBJ2-7; the match to TRBD1 covers 9 bases. The V segment lost 0 bases and the J segment 3 bases; nucleotides outside the gene matches: 3. The CDR3 has 15 residues. Germline V gene lookup returns CDR1 SGHTA and CDR2 FQGNSA. In DNA form, the CDR3 reads TGTGCCAGCAGCTTAGCCGGACAGGGGCTCTACGAGCAGTACTTC. Protein sequence: CASSLAGQGLYEQYF.

This clonotype was detected ten times or more. This chain joins TRBV6-2 or TRBV6-3 and TRBJ2-1; tentatively, D is TRBD1 (6 bases). The V end lost 5 bases, the J end lost 5 bases, and 7 bases lay between the germline ends. CDR3 size: 12 residues. Germline CDR1 reads MNHEY; CDR2 reads SVGEGT. The CDR3 here is CASSNRDNEQFF. Written as DNA, the CDR3 is TGTGCCAGCAGTAACAGGGACAATGAGCAGTTCTTC.

This clonotype was seen at least ten times. The rearrangement uses TRBV7-2 and TRBJ1-6; TRBD1 aligns across 8 bases. Germline CDR1 reads SGHTA; CDR2 reads FQGNSA. CDR3 length: 15 residues. V lost 4 bases and J lost 7; bases outside the gene matches: 6. CDR3 DNA sequence: TGTGCCAGCAGCTACCGGACAGGGATGAATTCACCCCTCCACTTT. Translation gives CASSYRTGMNSPLHF. Filled out from reference TRBV7-2 and TRBJ1-6, the complete variable domain reads GAGVSQSPSNKVTEKGKDVELRCDPISGHTALYWYRQSLGQGLEFLIYFQGNSAPDKSGLPSDRFSAERTGGSVSTLTIQRTQQEDSAVYLCASSYRTGMNSPLHFGNGTRLTVT.

This chain links TRBV28 with TRBJ2-1, with no clear D. CDR1 and CDR2 (germline): MDHEN, SYDVKM. The CDR3 loop spans 12 amino acids. V was pared by 5 bases and J by 4 bases, with 6 bases between. The CDR3 sequence is CASSTLYNEQFF. The DNA of the CDR3 is TGTGCCAGCAGTACATTATACAATGAGCAGTTCTTC. The full variable domain, its missing parts supplied by reference TRBV28 and TRBJ2-1, is DVKVTQSSRYLVKRTGEKVFLECVQDMDHENMFWYRQDPGLGLRLIYFSYDVKMKEKGDIPEGYSVSREKKERFSLILESASTNQTSMYLCASSTLYNEQFFGPGTRLTVL.

This clonotype was observed at least ten times. The V and J genes are TRBV7-8 and TRBJ1-2; no clear D. The V gene's germline CDR1 is SGHVS and CDR2 FQNEAQ. Trimming took off 3 bases at V and 10 bases at J, with 18 bases between the two ends. CDR3 length: 14 amino acids. DNA of the CDR3: TGTGCCAGCAGCTTGACTTCCGATGTCTATTACTACACCTTC. Translated, it gives CASSLTSDVYYYTF.

This clonotype has at least ten counts. The J gene is TRBJ1-1, the V gene TRBV5-8; no definite D call. Trimming removed 5 bases from V and 1 base from J, with 6 bases in between. This CDR3 has 12 amino acids. Germline V gene lookup returns CDR1 SGHTS and CDR2 YDEGEE. CDR3 region: CASSWGNTEAFF. The CDR3 region has the DNA TGTGCCAGCAGTTGGGGGAACACTGAAGCTTTCTTT. The whole variable domain, remainder taken from reference TRBV5-8 and TRBJ1-1, is EAGVTQSPTHLIKTRGQQATLRCSPISGHTSVYWYQQALGLGLQFLLWYDEGEERNRGNFPPRFSGRQFPNYSSELNVNALELEDSALYLCASSWGNTEAFFGQGTRLTVV.

Ten or more counts support this clonotype. The rearrangement uses TRBV4-3 and TRBJ1-1, with a weak D call TRBD1 (5 bases). V was cut by 1 base and J by 1 base, with 10 bases left in between. The CDR3 length is 15 residues. Germline V gene lookup returns CDR1 LGHNA and CDR2 YSLEER. CDR3 protein: CASSQARGWNTEAFF. The CDR3 nucleotides are TGCGCCAGCAGCCAAGCCCGGGGGTGGAACACTGAAGCTTTCTTT.

At least ten counts were recorded for this clonotype. V and J are TRBV7-2 and TRBJ2-1, with 11 bases matching TRBD1. The length of the CDR3 is 15 residues. The trim removed 3 bases at V and 4 bases at J, leaving 2 bases unmatched. Germline CDR1 is SGHTA and CDR2 is FQGNSA. In nucleotides, the CDR3 is TGTGCCAGCAGCTTGGGACAGGGGGAGTACAATGAGCAGTTCTTC. Its translation: CASSLGQGEYNEQFF.

This clonotype was counted ten times or more. The chain has TRBV7-6 and TRBJ1-1; the D is unclear. The CDR3 consists of 13 residues. V was pared by 5 bases and J by 2 bases, with 9 bases between. The germline CDR1 and CDR2 sequences are SGHVS and FNYEAQ. Written as DNA, the CDR3 is TGTGCCAGCAGCGCAAAAATCAACACTGAAGCTTTCTTT. Its translation: CASSAKINTEAFF.

Ten or more counts support this clonotype. This sequence joins TRBV7-3 and TRBJ2-2; D perhaps matches TRBD1 (6 bases). The V gene's germline CDR1 is SGHTA and CDR2 FQGTGA. The CDR3 runs 16 residues. The germline V and J ends were trimmed by 5 bases and 0 bases, with 13 bases remaining between them. CDR3 nucleotide sequence: TGTGCCAGCAGCCTTCAGACAGGCACGAACACCGGGGAGCTGTTTTTT. This translates into CASSLQTGTNTGELFF.